Below are 9 T cell receptor beta chains sequenced from a single sample in a study of CD8+ T cells in alopecia areata. RNA was isolated and reverse transcribed to cDNA, the sequencing template. Assay used: immunoSEQ multiplex PCR; TCRdb lists only in-frame clones, some missing. This sample has over 100,000 clones, each found more than once. Sequenced sample: lesional skin. The receptors stem from a C3H/HeJ mouse with alopecia areata. This mouse strain has H2-k as its MHC haplotype.

With regard to this clone: Mouse names are used for the genes. The read terminates 4 residues before the CDR3 end, so the remaining end is supplied by the germline J gene. The chain carries TRBV13-3 and TRBJ1-2, with 7 bases lining up with TRBD1. The CDR3 consists of 15 residues. Germline V lookup: CDR1 NNHDY, CDR2 SYVADS. V dropped 3 bases and J dropped 0; count of bases not matched to a gene: 5. This CDR3 is CASSARTGTNSDYTF. CDR3 DNA (partial): TGTGCCAGCAGTGCCCGGACAGGAACAAACTCC.

There are many counts of this clone. The gene names given are mouse names. The read finishes 4 residues shy of the CDR3 end, and the germline J gene is used to complete it. The genes are TRBV1 and TRBJ1-1; D is possibly TRBD1 (6 bases). This CDR3 is built from 14 residues. The germline V and J ends were trimmed by 0 bases and 4 bases, with 9 bases remaining between them. Germline values: CDR1 NSQYPW, CDR2 LRSPGD (reference sequence). The CDR3 loop is CTCSADLRGTEVFF. CDR3 DNA (partial): TGCACCTGCAGTGCAGATCTCAGGGGCACA.

This clone was picked up a small number of times. Any gene name here is a mouse gene name. The read finishes 4 residues shy of the CDR3 end, and the germline J gene is used to complete it. This chain uses TRBV13-3 with TRBJ1-2; tentative D call: TRBD1 (5 bases). The ends were cut back, 5 bases at V and 0 bases at J, with 14 bases in the middle. Germline assignment: CDR1 NNHDY and CDR2 SYVADS. The CDR3 has 15 residues. The CDR3 region is CASSGDDSANSDYTF. The DNA read from the CDR3 is TGTGCCAGCAGCGGAGATGACAGTGCAAACTCC.

Comment on this clone: Genes and germline are mouse. Read data end 4 residues before the CDR3 end; the end is taken from the germline J gene. V and J are TRBV1 and TRBJ2-1, with 9 bases matching TRBD2. Germline V gene lookup returns CDR1 NSQYPW and CDR2 LRSPGD (reference sequence). V gave up 2 bases and J gave up 1 base; unmatched junction bases: 3. CDR3 length: 16 amino acids. CDR3 loop: CTCSAPDWGNYAEQFF. CDR3 DNA, as far as it was read: TGCACCTGCAGTGCACCAGACTGGGGGAACTATGCT.

This clone was seen ten or more times. These gene names are mouse names. The read ends 4 residues before the CDR3 terminus; that terminus is restored from the germline J gene. The rearrangement uses TRBV13-3 and TRBJ2-5; TRBD2 matches 10 bases. Germline assignment: CDR1 NNHDY and CDR2 SYVADS. The CDR3 totals 14 residues. Incomplete CDR3 DNA: TGTGCCAGCAGTGATGAGGGACTGGGGGAC. This encodes CASSDEGLGD. Given in full, the CDR3 is CASSDEGLGDTQYF.

This clone was found many times. Mouse gene names apply. The CDR3 end is not reached by the read, which stops 4 residues before it; the germline J gene fills it in. This rearrangement joins TRBV13-3 to TRBJ2-1, with TRBD1 matching over 9 bases. Germline lookup yields CDR1 NNHDY and CDR2 SYVADS. The V and J ends lost 6 bases and 1 base, in that order; junction bases with no gene match: 5. The CDR3 runs 15 residues. Here the CDR3 reads CASKTTGGNYAEQFF. The sequenced part of the CDR3 DNA is TGTGCCAGCAAAACGACAGGGGGGAACTATGCT.

This clone showed up just a few times. Each gene name is a mouse one. The CDR3 end falls 4 residues outside the read, so it is completed with the germline J gene. The genes are TRBV13-3 and TRBJ1-1; tentative D call: TRBD1 (5 bases). V dropped 2 bases and J dropped 4 bases, with 12 bases sitting between them. The CDR3 spans 14 residues. Germline V gene sequence: CDR1 NNHDY, CDR2 SYVADS. The part of the CDR3 DNA that was read is TGTGCCAGCAGTGAGCAGGGTGAGGCCACA. This codes for CASSEQGEAT. The whole CDR3 protein is CASSEQGEATEVFF.

This clone showed up just a few times. Each gene name is a mouse one. The CDR3 extends 4 residues past the end of the read, so its final part is completed from the germline J gene. The chain carries TRBV1 and TRBJ2-3, with 8 bases identical to TRBD2. From germline, CDR1 is NSQYPW and CDR2 LRSPGD (reference sequence). The CDR3 contains 17 residues. V dropped 1 base and J dropped 1; count of bases not matched to a gene: 7. The CDR3 is CTCSAGWGEQGAETLYF. The CDR3 DNA, read in part, is TGCACCTGCAGTGCAGGCTGGGGGGAGCAAGGTGCAGAA.

A word on this clone: Germline and genes: mouse. The sequenced CDR3 bases are TGTGCCAGCAGTGAAGAGGGGACTGGGAGTAACCAAGAC. Encoded protein: CASSEEGTGSNQD. In full, the CDR3 reads CASSEEGTGSNQDTQYF. V gene TRBV13-3 combines with J gene TRBJ2-5, with 9 positions matching TRBD2. The sequenced fragment ends 4 residues before the CDR3 boundary, so the rest is inferred from the germline J gene. CDR3 length: 17 residues. The ends lost 2 bases at V and 0 bases at J; junction bases unmatched: 7. Germline assignment: CDR1 NNHDY and CDR2 SYVADS.